This entry is about one T cell receptor (beta chain). This clonotype was counted a single time. The antigen this receptor binds is unknown. Within one base of it there is no much larger clone, and no base qualities were kept. A lone read offers only weak evidence. The listed sequencing device is Illumina MiSeq. TCRbeta CDR3 amplification used genomic DNA from the sorted T cell subsets as template. Multiplex PCR with 30 forward and 13 reverse primers amplified the TCRbeta CDR3 region. PCR products were purified with AMPure XP beads, then indices and adaptors were added in a second roughly 23-cycle PCR. Libraries were gel-purified using the QIAquick Gel Extraction Kit before sequencing. As for the authors' bioinformatics: Paired-end reads were merged using FLASH and were aligned with IgBLAST to IMGT V, D and J germline references. Reads with below 70% alignment identity to germline references were discarded, and about 10,000,000 reads were retained study-wide. CDR3 boundaries, reading frame and productivity were assigned following IMGT definitions. Highly-expanded clones were defined as clones at or above 1% of reads, and diversity was measured by normalized Shannon entropy. Unpaired two-tailed t-tests were used to test group differences in Shannon entropy. TCRdb reprocessed the public reads (quality trimming at Q25 with fastp, clone calling with MiXCR) and kept in-frame beta chains. Under each unique CDR3 protein, matching rows form one entry showing the most common genes and DNA. TCRdb's processing, not the authors' own work, is the source of the V and J calls. This sample holds more than 250,000 distinct CDR3 sequences; around 50% were observed only once. The top ten constitute roughly an eighth of the sample.

Every diabetic patient fulfilled standard classification criteria for type 1 or type 2 diabetes, and glucose and C-peptide were evaluated using WHO-recommended methods. Donors were excluded if they had other autoimmune diseases or infections within the previous four weeks. Ten milliliters of peripheral blood were collected from each participant. PBMCs were isolated with LymphoPrep density separation. The data stem from a study of type 1 and type 2 diabetes patients listed by TCRdb under 2016. About the study as a whole: Some 10 type 1 diabetes patients, a few type 2 diabetes patients and six or seven nondiabetic controls, all recruited in China, made up the cohort. TCRbeta repertoires were profiled by high-throughput sequencing in the study to compare type 1 diabetes, type 2 diabetes and nondiabetic individuals. A total of 18,976,912 paired-end reads was generated across the whole study. The TCRbeta libraries underwent paired-end sequencing on Illumina HiSeq 2000 or MiSeq instruments. Throughout the study, CD4 or CD8 MicroBeads on MACS columns were used to positively select CD4+ and CD8+ T cells from PBMCs. Type 2 diabetes patients were used as a disease comparison group for the type 1 diabetes patients. When approximately 19-cycle amplification was compared with approximately 25-cycle amplification, V gene usage looked similar, suggesting that primer efficiencies were similar and PCR bias was random.

At the junction V is shortened by 0 bases and J by 3 bases, with 11 bases in between. The CDR3 covers 15 residues, taking in both the cysteine and the phenylalanine. Only the CDR3 part of the read is kept: 45 bases, read in frame from the first base. Reading the germline V gene (reference sequence) gives CDR1 MNHNY and CDR2 SVGAGI. Summary of the overall study and its limitations: Few highly-expanded CD4+ clones, median one, were found in type 2 diabetes patients, accounting for a median about 4.1% of reads. Study groups were not matched for age and gender, which possibly biased interpretation. Type 2 diabetes and control samples had highly correlated V and J gene usage patterns, with an average between-sample correlation of roughly 0.97. Because only a limited number of T2D and control samples were sequenced, some T1D-only HECs might also be present in more T2D or control samples. In both CD4+ and CD8+ T cells, type 2 diabetes repertoires were highly diverse, with diversity significantly greater than that of type 1 diabetes repertoires.

The V gene is TRBV6-6 and the J gene is TRBJ1-2; a tentative D match to TRBD1 spans 6 bases. The sample consisted of peripheral blood mononuclear cells (PBMCs). The TCR was taken from a man aged 18 to 29 with type 2 diabetes. The DNA is TGTGCCAGCAGTTACTCGAGGGCAGGGGACTATGGCTACACCTTC. This sequence encodes CASSYSRAGDYGYTF.